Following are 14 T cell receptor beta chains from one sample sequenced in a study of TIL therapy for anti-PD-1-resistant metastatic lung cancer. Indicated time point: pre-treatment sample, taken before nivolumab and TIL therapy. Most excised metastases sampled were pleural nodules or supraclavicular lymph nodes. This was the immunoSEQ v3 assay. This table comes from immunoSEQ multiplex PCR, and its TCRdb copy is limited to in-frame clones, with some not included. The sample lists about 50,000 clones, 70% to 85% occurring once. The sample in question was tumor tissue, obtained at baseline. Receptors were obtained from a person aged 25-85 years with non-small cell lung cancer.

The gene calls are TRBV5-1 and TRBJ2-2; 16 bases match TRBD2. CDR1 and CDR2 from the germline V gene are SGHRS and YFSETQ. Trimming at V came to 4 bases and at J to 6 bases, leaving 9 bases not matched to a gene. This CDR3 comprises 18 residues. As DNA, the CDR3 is TGCGCCAGCAGCCGACCGGGACTAGCGGGAGGGGGAGCCGGGGAGCTGTTTTTT. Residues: CASSRPGLAGGGAGELFF.

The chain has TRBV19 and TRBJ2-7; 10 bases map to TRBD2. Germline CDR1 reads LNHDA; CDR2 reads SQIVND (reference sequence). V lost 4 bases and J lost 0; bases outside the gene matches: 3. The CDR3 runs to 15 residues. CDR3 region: CASSTVAGGSYEQYF. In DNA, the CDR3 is TGTGCCAGTAGTACCGTAGCGGGAGGCTCCTACGAGCAGTACTTC.

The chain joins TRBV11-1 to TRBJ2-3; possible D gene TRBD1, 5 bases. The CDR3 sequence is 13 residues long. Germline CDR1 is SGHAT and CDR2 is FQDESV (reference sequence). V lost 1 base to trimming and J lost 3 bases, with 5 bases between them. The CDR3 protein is CASSLDRTDTQYF. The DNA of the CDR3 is TGTGCCAGCAGCTTAGACAGGACAGATACGCAGTATTTT.

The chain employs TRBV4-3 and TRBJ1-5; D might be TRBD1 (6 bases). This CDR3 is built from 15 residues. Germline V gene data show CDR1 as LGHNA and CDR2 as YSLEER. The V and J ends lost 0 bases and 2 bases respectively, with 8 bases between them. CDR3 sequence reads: CASSQDGGGNQPQHF. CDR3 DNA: TGCGCCAGCAGCCAAGATGGGGGCGGCAATCAGCCCCAGCATTTT.

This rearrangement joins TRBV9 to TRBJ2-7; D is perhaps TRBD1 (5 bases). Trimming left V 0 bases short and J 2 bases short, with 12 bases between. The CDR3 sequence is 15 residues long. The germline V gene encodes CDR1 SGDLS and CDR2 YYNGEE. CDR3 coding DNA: TGTGCCAGCAGCGTAGGCGGCAGGGTGCCCTACGAGCAGTACTTC. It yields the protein CASSVGGRVPYEQYF.

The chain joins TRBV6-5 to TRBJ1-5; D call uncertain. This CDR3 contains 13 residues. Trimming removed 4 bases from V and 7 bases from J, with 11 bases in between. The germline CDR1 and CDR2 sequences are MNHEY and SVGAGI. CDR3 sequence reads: CASSWTVGQPQHF. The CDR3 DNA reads TGTGCCAGCAGTTGGACCGTGGGGCAGCCCCAGCATTTT.

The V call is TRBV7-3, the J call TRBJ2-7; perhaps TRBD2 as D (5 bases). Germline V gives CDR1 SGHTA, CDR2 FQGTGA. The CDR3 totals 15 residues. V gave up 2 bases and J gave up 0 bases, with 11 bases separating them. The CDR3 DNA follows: TGTGCCAGCAGCTTAGGAGGATCTAGCTCCTACGAGCAGTACTTC. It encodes CASSLGGSSSYEQYF.

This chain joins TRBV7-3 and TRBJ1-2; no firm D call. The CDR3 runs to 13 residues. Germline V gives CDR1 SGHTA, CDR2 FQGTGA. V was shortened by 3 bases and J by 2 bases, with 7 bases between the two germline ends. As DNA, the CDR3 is TGTGCCAGCAGCTTCACCATGAACTATGGCTACACCTTC. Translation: CASSFTMNYGYTF.

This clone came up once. The CDR3 is CASSLALTVTEAFF. CDR3 in DNA: TGCGCCAGCAGCTTGGCCTTGACAGTCACTGAAGCTTTCTTT. The chain employs TRBV5-1 and TRBJ1-1, with D possibly being TRBD1 (5 bases). The CDR3 has 14 amino acids. V was clipped by 0 bases and J by 4 bases, with 10 bases between them. Germline V gene data show CDR1 as SGHRS and CDR2 as YFSETQ. Full variable domain (outside the CDR3, taken from reference TRBV5-1 and TRBJ1-1): KAGVTQTPRYLIKTRGQQVTLSCSPISGHRSVSWYQQTPGQGLQFLFEYFSETQRNKGNFPGRFSGRQFSNSRSEMNVSTLELGDSALYLCASSLALTVTEAFFGQGTRLTVV.

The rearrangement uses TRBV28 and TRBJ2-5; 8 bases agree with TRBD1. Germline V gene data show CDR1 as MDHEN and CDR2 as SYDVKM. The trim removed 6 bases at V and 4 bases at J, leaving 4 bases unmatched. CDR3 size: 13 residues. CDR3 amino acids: CASREGTGETQYF. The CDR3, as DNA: TGTGCCAGCAGGGAGGGGACAGGAGAGACCCAGTACTTC.

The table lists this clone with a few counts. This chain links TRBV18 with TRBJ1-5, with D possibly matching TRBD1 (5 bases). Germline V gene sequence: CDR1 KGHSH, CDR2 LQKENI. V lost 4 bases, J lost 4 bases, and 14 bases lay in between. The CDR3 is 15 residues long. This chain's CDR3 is CASSRSQGVNQPQHF. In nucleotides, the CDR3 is TGTGCCAGCTCACGGAGCCAGGGCGTTAATCAGCCCCAGCATTTT. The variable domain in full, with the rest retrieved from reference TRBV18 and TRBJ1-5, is NAGVMQNPRHLVRRRGQEARLRCSPMKGHSHVYWYRQLPEEGLKFMVYLQKENIIDESGMPKERFSAEFPKEGPSILRIQQVVRGDSAAYFCASSRSQGVNQPQHFGDGTRLSIL.

The CDR3, as DNA: TGCGCCAGCAGCTCCGCGACAGTCCCCCAAGAGACCCAGTACTTC. It codes for CASSSATVPQETQYF. The rearrangement joins TRBV5-1 to TRBJ2-5; TRBD1 might be the D (5 bases). The CDR3 consists of 15 residues. Germline CDR1 SGHRS, CDR2 YFSETQ. The V gene lost 3 bases and the J gene lost 1 base, with 13 bases spanning the gap.

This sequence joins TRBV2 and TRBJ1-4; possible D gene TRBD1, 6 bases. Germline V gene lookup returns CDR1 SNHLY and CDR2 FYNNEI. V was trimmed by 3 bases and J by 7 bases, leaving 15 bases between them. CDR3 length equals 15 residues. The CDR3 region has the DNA TGTGCCAGCAGTGAGGCTTTAGGGGGAAGTGAAAAACTGTTTTTT. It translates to CASSEALGGSEKLFF. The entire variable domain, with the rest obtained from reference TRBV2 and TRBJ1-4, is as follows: EPEVTQTPSHQVTQMGQEVILRCVPISNHLYFYWYRQILGQKVEFLVSFYNNEISEKSEIFDDQFSVERPDGSNFTLKIRSTKLEDSAMYFCASSEALGGSEKLFFGSGTQLSVL.

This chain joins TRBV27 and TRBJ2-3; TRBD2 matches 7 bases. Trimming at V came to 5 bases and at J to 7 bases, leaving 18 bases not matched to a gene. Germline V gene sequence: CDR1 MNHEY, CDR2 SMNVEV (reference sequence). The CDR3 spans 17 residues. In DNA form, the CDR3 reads TGTGCCAGCAGTCACCAATCCGGGACTACAGATCCAAATACGCAGTATTTT. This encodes CASSHQSGTTDPNTQYF.